A selection of T cell receptor beta chains follows, all from one sample in a study of shared clonotypes between healthy human individuals. Some clones are missing from TCRdb's copy, which holds only in-frame ones; the method was immunoSEQ multiplex PCR. This table has hundreds of thousands of clones, about 98% appearing once. The source material was naive CD8+ T cells sorted from blood. Source of these receptors: a man between 25 and 39 years old in good health. Each CDR3 is given with its conserved first and last residue. D genes are given only for firm matches. Some rows mark clone size as missing; the rest say once, few, many or name a class of expanded clone.

-	TRBV27	TRBJ2-2	-	CASSSAGVNTGELFF	TGTGCCAGCAGTTCAGCAGGCGTAAACACCGGGGAGCTGTTTTTT
TRBD1	TRBV18	TRBJ1-1	-	CASSRPGQGALWTEAFF	TGTGCCAGCTCCCGACCTGGACAGGGGGCATTGTGGACTGAAGCTTTCTTT
-	TRBV28	TRBJ2-1	-	CASSPTSDTSFYNEQFF	TGTGCCAGCAGTCCCACCTCGGACACCTCCTTCTACAATGAGCAGTTCTTC
TRBD1	TRBV27	TRBJ2-7	-	CASGGLNRDRTNEQYF	TGTGCCAGCGGGGGATTAAACCGGGACAGGACAAACGAGCAGTACTTC
TRBD2	TRBV29-1	TRBJ2-3	-	CSATSENTDTQYF	TGCAGCGCCACTAGCGAGAACACAGATACGCAGTATTTT
TRBD2	TRBV9	TRBJ2-7	-	CASSVETSGSYEQYF	TGTGCCAGCAGCGTAGAGACTAGCGGGAGTTACGAGCAGTACTTC
TRBD2	TRBV7-2	TRBJ2-1	-	CASSREGELWYNEQFF	TGTGCCAGCAGCCGGGAGGGGGAGCTATGGTACAATGAGCAGTTCTTC
-	TRBV6-1	TRBJ1-5	once	CASSEQLGASNQPQHF	TGTGCCAGCAGTGAACAGTTAGGGGCCAGCAATCAGCCCCAGCATTTT
-	TRBV7-6	TRBJ2-1	-	CASSAQSGNEQFF	TGTGCCAGCAGCGCCCAAAGCGGTAATGAGCAGTTCTTC
TRBD1	TRBV27	TRBJ2-7	-	CASSFGTGVGEQYF	TGTGCCAGCAGCTTCGGGACAGGGGTCGGCGAGCAGTACTTC
-	TRBV5-1	TRBJ2-2	-	CASSSGDAGELFF	TGCGCCAGCAGCTCGGGGGATGCCGGGGAGCTGTTTTTT
-	TRBV11-2	TRBJ2-7	-	CASNPGGVHEQYF	TGTGCCAGCAACCCAGGGGGGGTCCACGAGCAGTACTTC
-	TRBV28	TRBJ2-5	-	CASSYREETQYF	TGTGCCAGCAGTTACAGGGAGGAGACCCAGTACTTC
-	TRBV7-8	TRBJ2-1	-	CASTWGPDNEQFF	TGTGCCAGCACCTGGGGTCCCGACAATGAGCAGTTCTTC
-	TRBV27	TRBJ2-7	-	CASRRGELKAHEQYF	TGTGCCAGCAGGCGCGGAGAACTCAAGGCCCACGAGCAGTACTTC
TRBD1	TRBV7-9	TRBJ2-7	once	CASTPGTVEQYF	TGTGCCAGCACGCCCGGGACAGTCGAGCAGTACTTC
-	TRBV9	TRBJ2-1	-	CASSSRDLTSSYNEQFF	TGTGCCAGCAGCTCGAGGGACCTTACGAGCTCCTACAATGAGCAGTTCTTC
TRBD2	TRBV6-5	TRBJ2-7	-	CATRISGRFGYEQYF	TGTGCCACTAGGATTAGCGGGAGATTTGGCTACGAGCAGTACTTC
-	TRBV9	TRBJ1-3	once	CASSVGSGNTIYF	TGTGCCAGCAGCGTCGGATCTGGAAACACCATATATTTT
-	TRBV30	TRBJ2-1	-	CAWGVDGSYNEQFF	TGTGCCTGGGGGGTCGACGGATCCTACAATGAGCAGTTCTTC
TRBD1	TRBV27	TRBJ2-7	-	CASKGQVSSYEQYF	TGTGCCAGCAAGGGACAGGTGAGCTCCTACGAGCAGTACTTC
TRBD1	TRBV7-8	TRBJ2-6	-	CASSLLGTGYSGANVLTF	TGTGCCAGCAGCTTGCTAGGGACAGGCTACTCTGGGGCCAACGTCCTGACTTTC
-	TRBV5-6	TRBJ1-4	-	CASSLTFWADGKDEKLFF	TGTGCCAGCAGCTTGACTTTTTGGGCCGACGGGAAGGATGAAAAACTGTTTTTT
TRBD2	TRBV7-2	TRBJ2-7	-	CASGETSAYEQYF	TGTGCCAGCGGCGAGACTAGCGCATACGAGCAGTACTTC
TRBD2	TRBV29-1	TRBJ2-7	-	CSVAALGLAGGFPYEQYF	TGCAGCGTTGCCGCCCTTGGACTAGCGGGAGGCTTCCCCTACGAGCAGTACTTC
-	TRBV29-1	TRBJ2-3	-	CSVEGAGTSTSTDTQYF	TGCAGCGTTGAGGGGGCAGGCACTTCTACTAGCACAGATACGCAGTATTTT